This TCR beta chain was profiled in a study of CD8 T cells in Susac syndrome (dated by TCRdb to the late 2010s). In terms of the full investigation: Repertoire sequencing was used to test whether CD8+ T cell activation and differentiation in Susac syndrome was antigen driven. The study compared CD8+ T cell repertoire clonality among around 11 healthy donors, around 14 Susac syndrome patients and roughly 15 multiple sclerosis patients. Broader findings and caveats from the paper: The study acknowledged that relatively few individuals were included in the TCR sequencing and HLA analysis.

RNA was extracted using the RNeasy kit, and roughly 0.45 to 1 ug of the RNA was reverse transcribed with random hexamers. The immunoSEQ multiplex PCR assay, which covers 54 Vbeta and 13 Jbeta segments, was used to amplify TCR beta CDR3 regions. Bias from PCR amplification was corrected by using a synthetic template baseline for primer optimization and for computational correction. The published analysis was carried out like this. Reads were assigned to V, D and J genes according to IMGT and analyzed in immunoSEQ Analyzer, with only productive sequences retained. Clonality was computed as one minus Shannon entropy normalized by log2 of the number of productive unique sequences. For each patient and control, public and private clones were evaluated within the 100 most prevalent clones. Susac-specific clones were defined as absent from healthy and MS cohorts, around 1,000 published viral clones and other ImmuneACCESS disease sequences. The raw public reads went through TCRdb reprocessing: fastp at Q25, MiXCR clone calling, in-frame beta chains kept. Records with the same CDR3 protein are collapsed into one entry carrying the most frequent genes and DNA. None of the V and J calls come from the authors' own analysis; TCRdb made them. The sample table contains around 140,000 distinct CDR3 sequences; only one count was recorded for roughly 80% of them. The ten largest make up approximately 0.51% of the sample.

Peripheral blood CD8+ and CD4+ T cells from healthy donors, Susac syndrome patients and multiple sclerosis patients were profiled by high-throughput TCR beta sequencing. Multiple sclerosis controls were treatment-naive patients with stable or active relapsing-remitting disease fulfilling revised McDonald criteria. Bulk CD8+ and CD4+ T cells were purified magnetically by negative isolation, whereas CD8+ TEMRA cells were enriched by FACS. Blood was drawn into EDTA tubes, processed within 24 hours, and PBMCs were isolated by density gradient centrifugation. PBMCs destined for TCR sequencing were cryopreserved in liquid nitrogen and later thawed in a 37 °C water bath. The sorted or isolated CD4+, CD8+ and CD8+ TEMRA cells reached a purity of at least 90%. Including cysteine and phenylalanine, the CDR3 has 13 amino acids. The CDR3 DNA has 39 bases and is translated from base 1. In the germline V gene, CDR1 corresponds to SGDLS and CDR2 to YYNGEE. V gives up 4 bases and J gives up 8 bases, and the segment between their germline ends measures 15 bases.

Regarding this clonotype: What this receptor recognizes is not known. No base quality information exists; no much larger clone differs at one position.

Recombination connected TRBV9 to TRBJ1-1, with TRBD1 tentatively as D gene (6 bases match). The origin of this receptor is a human donor with multiple sclerosis. The sample taken for sequencing was CD8+ T cells from PBMCs. The CDR3 protein: CASSLATTGEAFF. The DNA sequence reads TGTGCCAGCAGCCTCGCGACCACAGGGGAAGCTTTCTTT.